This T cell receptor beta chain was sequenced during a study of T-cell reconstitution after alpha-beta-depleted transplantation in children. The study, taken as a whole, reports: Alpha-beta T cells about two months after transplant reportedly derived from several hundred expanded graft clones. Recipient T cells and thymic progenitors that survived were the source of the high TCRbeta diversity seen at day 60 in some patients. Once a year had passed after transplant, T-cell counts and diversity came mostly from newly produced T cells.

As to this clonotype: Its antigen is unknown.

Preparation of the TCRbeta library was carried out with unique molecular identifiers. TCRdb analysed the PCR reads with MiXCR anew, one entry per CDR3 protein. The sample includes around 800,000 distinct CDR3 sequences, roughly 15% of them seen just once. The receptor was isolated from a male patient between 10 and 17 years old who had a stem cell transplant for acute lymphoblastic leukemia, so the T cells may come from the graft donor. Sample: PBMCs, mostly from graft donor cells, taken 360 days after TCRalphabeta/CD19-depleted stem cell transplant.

In DNA form, the CDR3 reads TGCAGCGTTGAAAGAGTGAACACTGAAGCTTTCTTT. Amino acids: CSVERVNTEAFF. The chain is built from TRBV29-1 and TRBJ1-1; no definite D call. V lost 2 bases and J lost 0, with 4 bases in between. Germline-derived CDR1 and CDR2 are SQVTM and ANQGSEA. The CDR3 is 12 amino acids.